These 24 T cell receptor beta chains came from one sample sequenced in a study of T cell responses to AZD1222 COVID-19 vaccine. The assay was immunoSEQ multiplex PCR, and TCRdb's table has in-frame clones only and misses some. The table has under 170,000 clones, about 93% seen once. The sample in question was peripheral blood, obtained on day 0 of AZD1222 vaccination. Source of these receptors: an adult in good health.

The sample holds one count of this clone. J is TRBJ2-1 and V is TRBV5-4; 12 positions agree with TRBD2. This CDR3 has 16 residues. Trimming cost V 3 bases and J 5 bases; bases outside gene matches: 6. Germline V gene data show CDR1 as SGHNT and CDR2 as YYREEE (reference sequence). The CDR3 region is CASSWTSGARHNEQFF. The CDR3 DNA reads TGTGCCAGCAGCTGGACTAGCGGGGCGCGACACAATGAGCAGTTCTTC.

The genes are TRBV28 and TRBJ2-5; D remains unclear. V was clipped by 6 bases and J by 4 bases, with 15 bases between them. The CDR3 spans 14 residues. Germline CDR1 reads MDHEN; CDR2 reads SYDVKM. The CDR3 DNA follows: TGTGCCAGCAGGGTATCCCTTATCTCAGAGACCCAGTACTTC. Protein product: CASRVSLISETQYF.

This clone was observed once. The chain couples TRBV5-6 to TRBJ2-3; 8 bases align to TRBD2. Germline CDR1 is SGHDT and CDR2 is YYEEEE. This CDR3 spans 15 amino acids. V trimming: 0 bases; J trimming: 1 base; junction bases outside the gene matches: 1. As DNA, the CDR3 is TGTGCCAGCAGCTTGGAAGCGGGGGGCACAGATACGCAGTATTTT. Its protein is CASSLEAGGTDTQYF. The variable domain in full, with the rest retrieved from reference TRBV5-6 and TRBJ2-3, is DAGVTQSPTHLIKTRGQQVTLRCSPKSGHDTVSWYQQALGQGPQFIFQYYEEEERQRGNFPDRFSGHQFPNYSSELNVNALLLGDSALYLCASSLEAGGTDTQYFGPGTRLTVL.

This sequence joins TRBV7-8 and TRBJ2-3; D gene unclear. Germline V gives CDR1 SGHVS, CDR2 FQNEAQ. CDR3 length: 13 residues. V lost 3 bases and J lost 2, with 6 bases in between. The CDR3 region is CASSFAPTDTQYF. CDR3 nucleotides: TGTGCCAGCAGCTTTGCCCCCACAGATACGCAGTATTTT.

The chain is built from TRBV7-3 and TRBJ2-1; the D call may be TRBD1 or TRBD2 (5 bases each). V lost 6 bases to trimming and J lost 5 bases, with 20 bases between them. The CDR3 is 16 residues long. The germline V gene has CDR1 SGHTA and CDR2 FQGTGA. CDR3 DNA: TGTGCCAGCAGACTTTTCCCGGGACGAAAGAACAATGAGCAGTTCTTC. Residues: CASRLFPGRKNNEQFF.

This clone was seen just once. The CDR3: CASSVGQGNEQFF. In DNA form, the CDR3 reads TGTGCCAGCAGCGTGGGACAGGGCAATGAGCAGTTCTTC. V is TRBV9 and J is TRBJ2-1; 9 bases agree with TRBD1. Germline V gene lookup returns CDR1 SGDLS and CDR2 YYNGEE. The V gene end was trimmed by 2 bases and the J gene end by 6 bases; junction bases not matched to a gene: 0. This CDR3 region has 13 residues.

The chain uses TRBV29-1 and TRBJ1-1; D gene ambiguous. CDR3 length equals 10 residues. Looked up from germline, CDR1 is SQVTM and CDR2 is ANQGSEA. Trimming took 0 bases from V and 8 from J, leaving 4 bases between them. The CDR3 DNA sequence: TGCAGCGTTGAAGATGTGGAAGCTTTCTTT. Residues: CSVEDVEAFF.

The chain employs TRBV11-2 and TRBJ1-5, with a tentative D call TRBD1 (5 bases). V was trimmed by 1 base and J by 6 bases, leaving 10 bases between them. The CDR3 has 14 amino acids. The V gene's germline CDR1 is SGHAT and CDR2 FQNNGV. The CDR3 DNA reads as TGTGCCAGCAGCTTAGCGGGGGAAGGTCAGCCCCAGCATTTT. This sequence encodes CASSLAGEGQPQHF.

The rearrangement links TRBV29-1 to TRBJ2-1; TRBD2 is a possible D gene (5 bases). In germline, CDR1 is SQVTM, CDR2 ANQGSEA. V gave up 2 bases and J gave up 3 bases, with 11 bases separating them. CDR3 length equals 14 residues. The CDR3 loop reads CSVEKSRGYNEQFF. CDR3 coding DNA: TGCAGCGTTGAAAAGTCCCGGGGCTACAATGAGCAGTTCTTC.

This chain links TRBV30 with TRBJ2-6, with 7 positions matching TRBD2. Per the germline V gene, CDR1 is GTSNPN and CDR2 is SVGIG (reference sequence). The ends lost 5 bases at V and 0 bases at J; junction bases unmatched: 4. This CDR3 has 15 residues. CDR3 protein: CAWSPGGSGANVLTF. The CDR3 DNA sequence: TGTGCCTGGTCCCCGGGAGGCTCTGGGGCCAACGTCCTGACTTTC.

This chain joins TRBV11-3 and TRBJ2-1; D is uncertain. V lost 1 base and J 10 bases, leaving 17 bases between the germline ends. Germline lookup yields CDR1 SGHNT and CDR2 YENEEA. The CDR3 loop spans 15 amino acids. The CDR3 loop is CASSLGPDDVGEQFF. The CDR3 DNA reads TGTGCCAGCAGCTTAGGTCCTGACGACGTTGGAGAGCAGTTCTTC.

J is TRBJ1-2 and V is TRBV28, with D maybe TRBD1 (6 bases). The CDR3 sequence is 15 residues long. V was cut by 7 bases and J by 4 bases, with 19 bases left in between. From germline, CDR1 is MDHEN and CDR2 SYDVKM. This CDR3 is CASNDLGGRAYGYTF. CDR3 nucleotide sequence: TGTGCCAGCAACGATCTGGGGGGGCGCGCCTATGGCTACACCTTC.

This rearrangement joins TRBV3-1 (or the pseudogene TRBV3-2) to TRBJ2-5, with D perhaps matching TRBD1 or TRBD2 (5 bases each). This CDR3 region has 20 residues. CDR1 is LGHDT, CDR2 YNNKEL, per germline (reference sequence). V dropped 0 bases and J dropped 5 bases, with 28 bases sitting between them. This CDR3 reads CASSQEGVKSHFYSGETQYF. The CDR3 DNA reads as TGTGCCAGCAGCCAAGAAGGGGTAAAAAGTCATTTCTATTCGGGGGAGACCCAGTACTTC.

The rearrangement joins TRBV6-5 to TRBJ2-7, with a possible D match to TRBD2 (5 bases). Between the trimmed V and J ends, which lost 6 bases and 7 bases, there was a span of 16 bases. Germline lookup yields CDR1 MNHEY and CDR2 SVGAGI. The CDR3 spans 13 residues. CDR3 coding DNA: TGTGCCAGCAGCCGCTCCGGTACGGGGGAGCAGTACGTC. It specifies CASSRSGTGEQYV.

The count of this clone is one. The chain couples TRBV5-1 to TRBJ1-3; 8 bases match TRBD1. The J segment lost 0 bases and the V segment lost 5 bases, leaving 10 bases of the junction unmatched. Looked up from germline, CDR1 is SGHRS and CDR2 is YFSETQ. This CDR3 is 17 amino acids long. The CDR3 DNA follows: TGCGCCAGCAGTATTTCAGGGGGCAAGAACTCTGGAAACACCATATATTTT. Protein product: CASSISGGKNSGNTIYF.

A remark on this clone: The same CDR3 is also encoded by other DNA sequences in this sample. J is TRBJ1-1 and V is TRBV9; D uncertain. This CDR3 spans 13 amino acids. Germline V gene data show CDR1 as SGDLS and CDR2 as YYNGEE. V lost 0 bases and J lost 2, with 5 bases in between. The CDR3 sequence is CASSVVDNTEAFF. DNA of the CDR3: TGTGCCAGCAGCGTAGTAGATAACACTGAAGCTTTCTTT.

The chain is built from TRBV3-1 (or the pseudogene TRBV3-2) and TRBJ2-2; 15 bases line up with TRBD2. The CDR3 is 22 amino acids. Germline loops: CDR1 LGHDT, CDR2 YNNKEL (reference sequence). The V segment lost 0 bases and the J segment 4 bases; nucleotides outside the gene matches: 15. This CDR3 reads CASSQDCLGLAGGPYCTGELFF. The CDR3 DNA is TGTGCCAGCAGCCAAGATTGTTTAGGACTAGCGGGGGGGCCTTATTGCACCGGGGAGCTGTTTTTT.

The gene calls are TRBV10-3 and TRBJ1-1, with D unresolved. The CDR3 loop spans 13 amino acids. Germline values: CDR1 ENHRY, CDR2 SYGVKD. The V end was cut by 3 bases, the J end by 4 bases, with 9 bases between. In DNA form, the CDR3 reads TGTGCCATCAGTGAAACAAGTATCACTGAAGCTTTCTTT. It specifies CAISETSITEAFF.

The chain carries TRBV25-1 and TRBJ2-5, with 8 nucleotides matching TRBD2. The CDR3 sequence is 14 residues long. V was pared by 4 bases and J by 4 bases, with 5 bases of the junction left unmatched. CDR1 is MGHDK, CDR2 SYGVNS, per germline. This CDR3 reads CASSARGGSETQYF. The DNA of the CDR3 is TGTGCCAGCAGTGCACGGGGGGGCTCAGAGACCCAGTACTTC.

The chain has TRBV10-1 and TRBJ2-3; D might be TRBD2 (5 bases). There are 14 residues in the CDR3. The germline CDR1 and CDR2 sequences are WNHNN and SYGVQD (reference sequence). V gave up 5 bases and J gave up 2 bases, with 11 bases separating them. In DNA form, the CDR3 reads TGCGCCAGCAGTACCGGACTGATCACAGATACGCAGTATTTT. Its protein is CASSTGLITDTQYF.

This chain connects TRBV10-1 to TRBJ2-7; 13 bases line up with TRBD2. J lost 3 bases, V lost 5 bases, and 10 bases had no gene match. Germline assignment: CDR1 WNHNN and CDR2 SYGVQD (reference sequence). The CDR3 contains 17 residues. The CDR3 sequence: CASSRTSGRGARYEQYV. The CDR3 coding sequence is TGCGCCAGCAGTAGGACTAGCGGGAGAGGGGCGCGCTACGAGCAGTACGTC.

The J gene is TRBJ1-5, the V gene TRBV2; D perhaps matches TRBD1 (5 bases). V gave up 8 bases and J gave up 4 bases, with 24 bases separating them. This CDR3 contains 17 residues. CDR1 and CDR2 from the germline V gene are SNHLY and FYNNEI. Here the CDR3 reads CASLGGVGTGANQPQHF. The CDR3 DNA reads TGTGCCAGCCTGGGGGGGGTAGGAACTGGGGCGAATCAGCCCCAGCATTTT. Using reference TRBV2 and TRBJ1-5 for the parts outside the CDR3, the full variable domain is EPEVTQTPSHQVTQMGQEVILRCVPISNHLYFYWYRQILGQKVEFLVSFYNNEISEKSEIFDDQFSVERPDGSNFTLKIRSTKLEDSAMYFCASLGGVGTGANQPQHFGDGTRLSIL.

The rearrangement uses TRBV27 and TRBJ2-1, with 7 positions matching TRBD2. CDR1 and CDR2 from the germline V gene are MNHEY and SMNVEV (reference sequence). CDR3 length: 13 amino acids. V was pared by 8 bases and J by 5 bases, with 6 bases of the junction left unmatched. CDR3 sequence (DNA): TGTGCCAGCGGGGTCAGCGGGAACAATGAGCAGTTCTTC. Translating gives CASGVSGNNEQFF.

The chain joins TRBV18 to TRBJ2-7; D gene uncertain. The germline V gene encodes CDR1 KGHSH and CDR2 LQKENI. V lost 2 bases and J lost 3, with 17 bases in between. This CDR3 has 16 residues. Here the CDR3 DNA reads TGTGCCAGCTCACCATCCGATTTCACCCCCTTCTACGAGCAGTACGTC. Encoded protein: CASSPSDFTPFYEQYV.